These 30 T cell receptor beta chains share one sample of origin, sequenced in a study of T cell repertoires in cytomegalovirus infection. TCRdb reanalysed the reads using MiXCR and keeps one entry per CDR3 protein. The sample includes approximately 750,000 distinct CDR3 sequences, approximately 34% of them seen just once. Sequencing was carried out using PBMCs. These receptors came from a human donor in good health (CMV status not recorded). Some clones in this sample may be carry-over from other donors' samples.

J is TRBJ2-2 and V is TRBV7-9; D is possibly TRBD1 (6 bases). Germline V lookup: CDR1 SEHNR, CDR2 FQNEAQ (reference sequence). The CDR3 is made up of 17 amino acids. Deletions cut 8 bases from V and 5 bases from J, with 24 bases between. The CDR3 loop is CASGSRDTVYVTGELFF. CDR3 DNA sequence: TGTGCCAGCGGCTCACGGGACACTGTGTATGTAACCGGGGAGCTGTTTTTT.

This clonotype was observed a few times. The chain carries TRBV28 and TRBJ2-7, with 7 bases aligning to TRBD1. The J segment lost 0 bases and the V segment lost 2 bases, leaving 10 bases of the junction unmatched. Germline loops: CDR1 MDHEN, CDR2 SYDVKM. This CDR3 comprises 17 residues. CDR3 DNA sequence: TGTGCCAGCAGTTTACCGACAGTAAGGACAGGCTCCTACGAGCAGTACTTC. Translating it yields CASSLPTVRTGSYEQYF.

The genes are TRBV6-6 and TRBJ2-7; D not resolved. The CDR3 covers 14 residues. The germline V gene encodes CDR1 MNHNY and CDR2 SVGAGI (reference sequence). The V and J ends lost 8 bases and 0 bases respectively, with 14 bases between them. For the CDR3, the DNA is TGTGCCAGCGCCCCGAGACTGAACTCCTACGAGCAGTACTTC. Encoded protein: CASAPRLNSYEQYF.

This clonotype has only a few counts. This rearrangement joins TRBV7-8 to TRBJ1-6; 7 nucleotides line up with TRBD1. The germline V gene has CDR1 SGHVS and CDR2 FQNEAQ. The CDR3 loop spans 14 amino acids. V lost 2 bases and J lost 7; bases outside the gene matches: 2. Here the CDR3 reads CASSLPGGNSPLHF. The CDR3 nucleotides are TGTGCCAGCAGCTTACCAGGGGGAAATTCACCCCTCCACTTT.

The chain recombines TRBV6-1 with TRBJ1-1, with a possible D match to TRBD1 (5 bases). CDR3 length: 15 residues. Per the germline V gene, CDR1 is MNHNS and CDR2 is SASEGT. Trimming took off 9 bases at V and 0 bases at J, with 17 bases between the two ends. In DNA, the CDR3 is TGTGCCAGTCTCAGGGCGCGGACGATGAACACTGAAGCTTTCTTT. It is translated as CASLRARTMNTEAFF.

V gene TRBV24-1 combines with J gene TRBJ1-1, with D unclear. V lost 0 bases and J 3 bases, leaving 4 bases between the germline ends. Germline V lookup: CDR1 KGHDR, CDR2 SFDVKD. The length of the CDR3 is 13 residues. The CDR3, as DNA: TGTGCCACCAGTGATTTGCGGGACACTGAAGCTTTCTTT. It translates to CATSDLRDTEAFF.

The rearrangement joins TRBV6-5 to TRBJ1-2; TRBD1 is a possible D gene (5 bases). The CDR3 covers 15 residues. CDR1 is MNHEY and CDR2 is SVGAGI in the germline V gene. The germline V and J ends were trimmed by 4 bases and 7 bases, with 19 bases remaining between them. The DNA for the CDR3 is TGTGCCAGCAGTTGGGGGGGTGAGGTGTCTATTGGCTACACCTTC. Its translation is CASSWGGEVSIGYTF.

The gene calls are TRBV28 and TRBJ1-3; D gene ambiguous. V gave up 2 bases and J gave up 3 bases, with 8 bases separating them. This CDR3 contains 14 residues. Germline lookup yields CDR1 MDHEN and CDR2 SYDVKM. The CDR3, as DNA: TGTGCCAGCAGTTTAACCCTCCATGGAAACACCATATATTTT. Residues: CASSLTLHGNTIYF.

This clonotype was seen a handful of times. The V call is TRBV28, the J call TRBJ1-5; D might be TRBD1 (6 bases). This CDR3 is built from 14 residues. Germline V gene sequence: CDR1 MDHEN, CDR2 SYDVKM. V lost 5 bases to trimming and J lost 6 bases, with 14 bases between them. DNA of the CDR3: TGTGCCAGCAGTGGGTACAGGGTGGTTCAGCCCCAGCATTTT. It is translated as CASSGYRVVQPQHF.

The CDR3: CASSYSSGGGNEQFF. The CDR3 region has the DNA TGTGCCAGCAGTTACTCAAGCGGGGGGGGGAATGAGCAGTTCTTC. V gene TRBV6-6 combines with J gene TRBJ2-1, with 10 bases identical to TRBD2. Per germline, CDR1 MNHNY and CDR2 SVGAGI (reference sequence). This CDR3 is 15 amino acids long. V shed 0 bases and J 7 bases; nucleotides not matched to a gene: 3.

The V gene is TRBV12-3 or TRBV12-4, the J gene TRBJ2-5, with 7 bases fitting TRBD2. With V trimmed by 0 bases and J by 5 bases, 6 bases remained unmatched. The CDR3 runs to 15 residues. Written as DNA, the CDR3 is TGTGCCAGCAGTTTAGCGGGAGGGCCTTCCGAGACCCAGTACTTC. It specifies CASSLAGGPSETQYF.

This clonotype was observed a few times. The chain recombines TRBV20-1 with TRBJ2-7; 9 nucleotides match TRBD2. There are 15 residues in the CDR3. The ends lost 0 bases at V and 4 bases at J; junction bases unmatched: 7. Germline V gene data show CDR1 as DFQATT and CDR2 as SNEGSKA (reference sequence). The CDR3 DNA is TGCAGTGCTAGAGATCCTACTAGCGGGTCTTACGAGCAGTACTTC. Its translation is CSARDPTSGSYEQYF.

This rearrangement joins TRBV7-2 to TRBJ1-5, with D possibly being TRBD1 (6 bases). Germline CDR1 reads SGHTA; CDR2 reads FQGNSA. V was trimmed by 1 base and J by 7 bases, leaving 14 bases between them. The CDR3 totals 15 residues. In nucleotides, the CDR3 is TGTGCCAGCAGCTTAGAAGGGGGGCGCGGCCAGCCCCAGCATTTT. Amino acid sequence: CASSLEGGRGQPQHF.

In its sample, this clonotype was seen many times. The chain recombines TRBV7-2 with TRBJ1-3, with a weak D call TRBD1 (6 bases). V gave up 5 bases and J gave up 4 bases, with 15 bases separating them. Looked up from germline, CDR1 is SGHTA and CDR2 is FQGNSA. The length of the CDR3 is 15 residues. The CDR3 DNA is TGTGCCAGCAGCACCAGGGGCTTCGGGGGAAACACCATATATTTT. It translates to CASSTRGFGGNTIYF.

V is TRBV7-9 and J is TRBJ2-1; D unresolved. Germline V lookup: CDR1 SEHNR, CDR2 FQNEAQ (reference sequence). CDR3 length: 17 amino acids. Trimming pared 0 bases from V and 0 bases from J, leaving 12 bases between. The CDR3 here is CASSLAGKLRSYNEQFF. CDR3 bases: TGTGCCAGCAGCTTAGCAGGAAAACTCCGCTCCTACAATGAGCAGTTCTTC.

The table lists this clonotype with a few counts. The rearrangement uses TRBV9 and TRBJ2-7; D call uncertain. From germline, CDR1 is SGDLS and CDR2 YYNGEE. The CDR3 has 13 residues. With 2 bases removed from V and 0 bases from J, the gap between germline ends came to 6 bases. In DNA, the CDR3 is TGTGCCAGCAGCGTGGCGTCCTCCTACGAGCAGTACTTC. It translates to CASSVASSYEQYF.

There are a few counts of this clonotype. The chain combines TRBV7-2 with TRBJ1-2, with a possible D match to TRBD1 (6 bases). The CDR3 has 14 amino acids. V lost 5 bases and J 5 bases, leaving 15 bases between the germline ends. Germline V gene lookup returns CDR1 SGHTA and CDR2 FQGNSA. The CDR3 DNA sequence: TGTGCCAGCAGCATTCCCGACAGGTCGTATGGCTACACCTTC. The encoded protein is CASSIPDRSYGYTF. The full variable domain, in which reference TRBV7-2 and TRBJ1-2 provide the parts outside the CDR3, is GAGVSQSPSNKVTEKGKDVELRCDPISGHTALYWYRQSLGQGLEFLIYFQGNSAPDKSGLPSDRFSAERTGGSVSTLTIQRTQQEDSAVYLCASSIPDRSYGYTFGSGTRLTVV.

The V gene is TRBV19, the J gene TRBJ2-1, with a possible D match to TRBD1 (6 bases). V was cut by 5 bases and J by 6 bases, with 23 bases left in between. The CDR3 loop spans 17 amino acids. Germline values: CDR1 LNHDA, CDR2 SQIVND (reference sequence). In nucleotides, the CDR3 is TGTGCCAGTAGTCCCAACTTTCGGGACACCCGGGGCAATGAGCAGTTCTTC. Translating it yields CASSPNFRDTRGNEQFF.

This clonotype was seen only a few times. The chain is built from TRBV6-5 and TRBJ2-2; 12 nucleotides line up with TRBD2. Germline trimming cut 5 bases from V and 1 base from J; bases unmatched to any gene: 2. CDR3 length equals 16 residues. Germline assignment: CDR1 MNHEY and CDR2 SVGAGI. CDR3: CASSLGLAGNTGELFF. The CDR3 region has the DNA TGTGCCAGCAGTCTGGGACTAGCGGGGAACACCGGGGAGCTGTTTTTT.

This clonotype was seen a handful of times. This chain uses TRBV7-6 with TRBJ2-3; D is unresolved. The V and J ends lost 5 bases and 0 bases respectively, with 18 bases between them. The CDR3 loop spans 17 amino acids. The germline CDR1 and CDR2 sequences are SGHVS and FNYEAQ. The CDR3 DNA is TGTGCCAGCAGCCCCACCCTGACTGGGAAAAGCACAGATACGCAGTATTTT. Amino acids: CASSPTLTGKSTDTQYF.

This clonotype was seen more than once but under ten times. V is TRBV19 and J is TRBJ2-2; 10 nucleotides line up with TRBD1. The V and J ends lost 9 bases and 5 bases, in that order; junction bases with no gene match: 12. The germline CDR1 and CDR2 sequences are LNHDA and SQIVND (reference sequence). The CDR3 length is 16 residues. In nucleotides, the CDR3 is TGTGCCAGCCGGAAACCCGGGACAGGGGTAACCGGGGAGCTGTTTTTT. Its translation: CASRKPGTGVTGELFF.

This sequence joins TRBV4-1 and TRBJ1-1; maybe TRBD1 (5 bases). CDR1 is MGHRA and CDR2 is YSYEKL in the germline V gene. The CDR3 extends over 16 amino acids. V was shortened by 4 bases and J by 4 bases, with 19 bases between the two germline ends. The CDR3 spells CASSPGGGIGRTEAFF. CDR3 coding DNA: TGCGCCAGCAGCCCTGGGGGGGGAATCGGGCGCACTGAAGCTTTCTTT.

This sequence joins TRBV28 and TRBJ1-2, with 7 bases fitting TRBD1. The CDR3 is 14 residues long. Unmatched junction bases numbered 8, after V lost 6 bases and J lost 4 bases. Germline V gene sequence: CDR1 MDHEN, CDR2 SYDVKM. For the CDR3, the DNA is TGTGCCAGCAGGAAACAGGGGATCGGCTATGGCTACACCTTC. Amino acids: CASRKQGIGYGYTF.

Concerning this clonotype itself: The junction departs from germline at one end; a sequencing error may be responsible. J is TRBJ1-5 and V is TRBV12-3 or TRBV12-4; D may be TRBD1 (6 bases). CDR3 length: 14 residues. The CDR3 DNA reads TGTGCCAGCAGCCAGGACAGCCATCGTCAGGCCCAGCATTTT. Its protein is CASSQDSHRQAQHF.

This clonotype has just a few counts. The CDR3 DNA reads TGTGCCACCATTAGAGGGGGTGTCTATGGCTACACCTTC. As protein: CATIRGGVYGYTF. This chain uses TRBV28 with TRBJ1-2; D might be TRBD1 (6 bases). V was cut by 10 bases and J by 4 bases, with 16 bases left in between. The germline V gene encodes CDR1 MDHEN and CDR2 SYDVKM. The CDR3 is 13 residues long.

V usage is TRBV19 and J usage is TRBJ1-5; 8 bases match TRBD1. The junction had 11 bases not matched to a gene; V was cut back by 11 bases and J by 2 bases. CDR1 is LNHDA and CDR2 is SQIVND in the germline V gene (reference sequence). The CDR3 runs to 15 residues. The CDR3 sequence is CACIARGPGNQPQHF. Written as DNA, the CDR3 is TGTGCCTGTATTGCCAGGGGGCCGGGCAATCAGCCCCAGCATTTT.

V usage is TRBV6-4 and J usage is TRBJ1-5; 8 bases are a match to TRBD1. From germline, CDR1 is MRHNA and CDR2 SNTAGT. Trimming took 6 bases from V and 6 from J; bases not matched to a gene: 4. The CDR3 loop spans 13 amino acids. The CDR3 bases are TGTGCCAGCAGGACAGGGGCGCCTCAGCCCCAGCATTTT. Protein sequence: CASRTGAPQPQHF.

This chain joins TRBV19 and TRBJ1-5; 9 positions agree with TRBD1. With V trimmed by 3 bases and J by 6 bases, 9 bases remained unmatched. The CDR3 contains 16 residues. Per germline, CDR1 LNHDA and CDR2 SQIVND (reference sequence). The CDR3 DNA follows: TGTGCCAGTAGTATTCCTACCGGGACAGGGCCTCAGCCCCAGCATTTT. This sequence encodes CASSIPTGTGPQPQHF.

This sequence joins TRBV4-1 and TRBJ2-7; D is tentatively TRBD1 or TRBD2 (5 bases each). Germline V gives CDR1 MGHRA, CDR2 YSYEKL. V lost 4 bases and J lost 5, with 18 bases in between. The CDR3 extends over 15 amino acids. The CDR3 bases are TGCGCCAGCAGCCGGACTTCCGGGACGGCGAACGAGCAGTACTTC. Translated, it gives CASSRTSGTANEQYF.

This clonotype was counted between two and nine times. The chain links TRBV13 to TRBJ2-3; 13 nucleotides match TRBD2. The CDR3 contains 18 residues. The germline CDR1 and CDR2 sequences are PRHDT and FYEKMQ (reference sequence). V lost 1 base and J lost 3; bases outside the gene matches: 7. The DNA of the CDR3 is TGTGCCAGCAGCTTAGCCCCGGGGACTAGCGGGGCTACAGATACGCAGTATTTT. This translates into CASSLAPGTSGATDTQYF.